This T cell receptor (beta chain) emerged from a study of cytomegalovirus exposure and HLA in healthy donors. Study conclusions and caveats: The majority of TCR sequences were rare, yet some public TCRs appeared in many donors.

PCR amplification relied on 60 Vbeta primers (plus 13 Jbeta primers). Method: immunoSEQ multiplex PCR; TCRdb's copy keeps in-frame clones and lacks some. The sample lists over 140,000 clones, about 80% occurring once. About this clone itself: Its antigen remains unknown.

The donors gave bone marrow, and they were healthy. V shed 3 bases and J shed 0 bases, with 14 bases lying between them. The CDR3 covers 15 residues. From germline, CDR1 is GTSNPN and CDR2 SVGIG (reference sequence). The sample consisted of PBMCs. The sequence was collected from a man under 40 in good health and CMV-seropositive. The V and J genes are TRBV30 and TRBJ1-2; D may be TRBD1 (5 bases). The CDR3 nucleotides are TGTGCCTGGAGCCGGGGGAGGTTAGCTAACTATGGCTACACCTTC. Translated, it gives CAWSRGRLANYGYTF.